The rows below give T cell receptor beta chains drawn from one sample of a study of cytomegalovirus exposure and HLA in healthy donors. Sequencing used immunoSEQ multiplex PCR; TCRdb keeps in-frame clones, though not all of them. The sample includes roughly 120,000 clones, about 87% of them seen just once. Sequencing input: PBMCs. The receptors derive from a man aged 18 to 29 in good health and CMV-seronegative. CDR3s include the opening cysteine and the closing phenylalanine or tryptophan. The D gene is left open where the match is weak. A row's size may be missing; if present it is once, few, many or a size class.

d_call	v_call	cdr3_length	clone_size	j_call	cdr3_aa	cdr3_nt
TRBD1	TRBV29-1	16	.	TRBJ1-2	CSVDQQGTGANYGYTF	TGCAGCGTTGATCAACAAGGGACAGGCGCTAACTATGGCTACACCTTC
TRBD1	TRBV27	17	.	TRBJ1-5	CASSLSHRGLLNQPQHF	TGTGCCAGCAGTTTATCGCACAGGGGGCTTCTCAATCAGCCCCAGCATTTT
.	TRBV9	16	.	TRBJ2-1	CASSVGSQGTYNEQFF	TGTGCCAGCAGCGTTGGGTCACAGGGGACTTACAATGAGCAGTTCTTC
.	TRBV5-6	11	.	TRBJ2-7	CASRSTYEQYF	TGTGCCAGCAGGTCAACCTACGAGCAGTACTTC
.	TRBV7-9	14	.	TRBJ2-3	CASTVVSETDTQYF	TGTGCCAGCACCGTCGTATCTGAGACAGATACGCAGTATTTT
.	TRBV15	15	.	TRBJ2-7	CATSRGEQGPYEQYF	TGTGCCACCAGCAGAGGAGAGCAGGGGCCCTACGAGCAGTACTTC
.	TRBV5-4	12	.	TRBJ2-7	CASSLEGDEQYF	TGTGCCAGCAGCTTGGAAGGGGACGAGCAGTACTTC
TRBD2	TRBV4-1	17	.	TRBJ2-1	CASRGASGSSVHNEQFF	TGCGCCAGCAGGGGGGCTAGCGGGAGCTCCGTCCACAATGAGCAGTTCTTC
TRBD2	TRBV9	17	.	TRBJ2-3	CASSSYSGDLYTDTQYF	TGTGCCAGCAGCTCCTACAGCGGGGATTTATACACAGATACGCAGTATTTT
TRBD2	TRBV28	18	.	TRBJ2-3	CASSFQGLAGMGADTQYF	TGTGCCAGCAGTTTCCAGGGACTAGCGGGGATGGGTGCAGATACGCAGTATTTT
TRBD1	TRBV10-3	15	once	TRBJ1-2	CAISESLQGTYGYTF	TGTGCCATCAGTGAGTCATTACAGGGGACCTATGGCTACACCTTC
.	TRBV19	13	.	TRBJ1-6	CASGWDLNSPLHF	TGTGCCAGTGGATGGGACTTAAATTCACCCCTCCACTTT
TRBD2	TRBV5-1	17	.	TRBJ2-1	CASSLVPLAGGGNEQFF	TGCGCCAGCAGCTTGGTCCCTCTAGCGGGAGGGGGCAATGAGCAGTTCTTC
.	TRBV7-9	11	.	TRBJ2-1	CASSLTEYEFF	TGTGCCAGCAGCTTAACTGAGTACGAGTTCTTC
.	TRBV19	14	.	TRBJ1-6	CASSTQRSNSPLHF	TGTGCCAGTAGTACACAGAGAAGTAATTCACCCCTCCACTTT
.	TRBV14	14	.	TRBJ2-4	CASSPIGGINIQYF	TGTGCCAGCAGCCCGATTGGGGGGATAAACATTCAGTACTTC
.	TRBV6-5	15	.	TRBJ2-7	CASSLGLAASGEQYF	TGTGCCAGCAGTTTGGGCCTAGCAGCGTCGGGGGAGCAGTACTTC
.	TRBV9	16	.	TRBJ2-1	CASSSQGSGPNNEQFF	TGTGCCAGCAGCTCCCAGGGCAGCGGGCCAAACAATGAGCAGTTCTTC
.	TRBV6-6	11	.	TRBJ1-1	CASSSGGLAFF	TGTGCCAGCAGTTCGGGGGGTCTTGCTTTCTTT
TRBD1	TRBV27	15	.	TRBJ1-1	CASSLFTGEGTEAFF	TGTGCCAGCAGTTTATTTACAGGGGAAGGCACTGAAGCTTTCTTT
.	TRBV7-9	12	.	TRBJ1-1	CASSLRGAEAFF	TGTGCCAGCAGCCTTCGGGGTGCTGAAGCTTTCTTT
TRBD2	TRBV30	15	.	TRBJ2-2	CAWSVGGGIPGELFF	TGTGCCTGGAGTGTAGGCGGGGGAATCCCCGGGGAGCTGTTTTTT
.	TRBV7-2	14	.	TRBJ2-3	CASSFSPSRDTQYF	TGTGCCAGCAGCTTCTCCCCATCCCGGGATACGCAGTATTTT
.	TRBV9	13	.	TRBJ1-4	CASSQGANEKLFF	TGTGCCAGCAGTCAAGGGGCTAATGAAAAACTGTTTTTT
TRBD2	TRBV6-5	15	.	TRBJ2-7	CASSRGTSGFYEQYF	TGTGCCAGCAGCCGTGGGACTAGCGGATTCTACGAGCAGTACTTC
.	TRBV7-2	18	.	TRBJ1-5	CASSLGGGAAYSNQPQHF	TGTGCCAGCAGCTTAGGGGGAGGGGCGGCATATAGCAATCAGCCCCAGCATTTT
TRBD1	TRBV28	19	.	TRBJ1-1	CASSPVVFRTGTGNTEAFF	TGTGCCAGCAGCCCGGTCGTTTTTAGGACCGGGACAGGGAACACTGAAGCTTTCTTT
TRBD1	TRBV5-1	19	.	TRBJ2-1	CASSLVFRDRGRGYNEQFF	TGCGCCAGCAGCTTAGTTTTCCGGGACAGGGGGCGAGGCTACAATGAGCAGTTCTTC
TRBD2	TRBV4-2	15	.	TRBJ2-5	CASSQAEASGETQYF	TGTGCCAGCAGCCAAGCTGAGGCTAGCGGAGAGACCCAGTACTTC
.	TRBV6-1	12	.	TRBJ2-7	CATRAGGADQYF	TGTGCCACCAGAGCCGGGGGAGCAGACCAGTACTTC
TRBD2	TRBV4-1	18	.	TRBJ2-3	CASSQDRALLAGGYTQYF	TGCGCCAGCAGCCAAGATAGGGCCTTACTAGCGGGGGGTTATACGCAGTATTTT
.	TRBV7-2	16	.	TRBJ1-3	CASSLARGNIGNTIYF	TGTGCCAGCAGCTTAGCGCGGGGGAACATTGGAAACACCATATATTTT
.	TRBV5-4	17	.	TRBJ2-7	CASSLGTPFSHRYEQYF	TGTGCCAGCAGCTTGGGGACACCGTTCTCCCACCGCTACGAGCAGTACTTC
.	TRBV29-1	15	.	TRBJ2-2	CSVEDGRTGTGELFF	TGCAGCGTTGAAGATGGTAGGACGGGGACCGGGGAGCTGTTTTTT
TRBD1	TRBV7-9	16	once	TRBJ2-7	CASSLAAGTDSYEQYF	TGTGCCAGCAGTTTAGCCGCCGGGACAGACTCCTACGAGCAGTACTTC
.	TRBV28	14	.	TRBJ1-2	CASSLTLSFYGYTF	TGTGCCAGCAGTCTGACACTCAGTTTCTATGGCTACACCTTC
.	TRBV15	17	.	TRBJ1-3	CATSRGTNRASGNTIYF	TGTGCCACCAGCAGAGGGACGAACAGGGCTTCTGGAAACACCATATATTTT
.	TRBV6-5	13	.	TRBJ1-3	CASRESAGNTIYF	TGTGCCAGCAGAGAGTCCGCCGGAAACACCATATATTTT
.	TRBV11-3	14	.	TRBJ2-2	CASSLESGSGELFF	TGTGCCAGCAGCTTAGAATCGGGTTCCGGGGAGCTGTTTTTT
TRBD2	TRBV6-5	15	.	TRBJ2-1	CASSQVTSGYNEQFF	TGTGCCAGCAGTCAGGTGACTAGCGGTTACAATGAGCAGTTCTTC
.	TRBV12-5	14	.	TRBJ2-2	CASGLAGGTGELFF	TGTGCTAGTGGTTTGGCAGGGGGGACCGGGGAGCTGTTTTTT
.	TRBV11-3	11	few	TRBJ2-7	CASSSQTEQYF	TGTGCCAGCAGCTCGCAGACAGAGCAGTACTTC
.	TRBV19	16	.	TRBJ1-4	CASSVSQGASNEKLFF	TGTGCCAGTAGCGTCTCACAGGGAGCATCTAATGAAAAACTGTTTTTT
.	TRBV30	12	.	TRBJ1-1	CAWSRGGTEAFF	TGTGCCTGGAGCCGTGGGGGGACTGAAGCTTTCTTT
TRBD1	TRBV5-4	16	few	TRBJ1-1	CASSLGQGFSYTEAFF	TGTGCCAGCAGCCTGGGACAGGGTTTCAGTTACACTGAAGCTTTCTTT
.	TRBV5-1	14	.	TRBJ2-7	CASSFSASSYEQYF	TGCGCCAGCAGCTTTTCGGCTAGCTCCTACGAGCAGTACTTC
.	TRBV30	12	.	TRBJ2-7	CAVAPVGYEQYF	TGTGCCGTAGCTCCCGTCGGCTACGAGCAGTACTTC
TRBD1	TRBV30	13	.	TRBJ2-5	CAWSRTGGETQYF	TGTGCCTGGAGCCGTACAGGGGGAGAGACCCAGTACTTC
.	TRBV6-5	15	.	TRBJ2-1	CASSNSGSSYNEQFF	TGTGCCAGCAGTAATAGCGGAAGCTCCTACAATGAGCAGTTCTTC
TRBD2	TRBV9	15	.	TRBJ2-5	CASSVEGLAQETQYF	TGTGCCAGCAGCGTAGAGGGACTAGCTCAAGAGACCCAGTACTTC
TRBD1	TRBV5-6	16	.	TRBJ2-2	CASSLLDRGPTGELFF	TGTGCCAGCAGCTTGCTAGACAGGGGACCCACCGGGGAGCTGTTTTTT
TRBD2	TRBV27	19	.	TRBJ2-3	CASSLGWGTSGRGRHTQYF	TGTGCCAGCAGTTTAGGGTGGGGGACTAGCGGGAGGGGTCGGCATACGCAGTATTTT